This TCR beta chain was observed in a study of cytomegalovirus exposure and HLA in healthy donors (dated by TCRdb to about 2017). At the level of the whole study: In an earlier analysis of under 750 of the donors, 250 to 350 Gb of sequence data and 95 million to 130 million unique TCR beta sequences from 150 million to 200 million T cells were reported. Rather than drawing on any new phenotypic data, the later analysis identified candidate immune exposures from TCR beta sequences and the way those sequences occurred across donors. Besides the first cohort of approximately 710 subjects, a separate validation cohort made up of 90 to 150 different subjects was used. The study used immunosequencing to profile the T cell repertoires of about 670 subjects and linked those repertoires to cytomegalovirus serostatus. A later analysis re-examined previously published TCR beta repertoires from about 700 donors and added high-resolution HLA genotyping to investigate patterns of TCR occurrence. On average, roughly 200,000 unique TCR beta nucleotide sequences were sequenced per donor among some 420 genotyped donors of the cohort, with about 19% of those sequences being non-productive. The genetic ancestry cluster associated with self-reported Caucasian donors included roughly 84% of the roughly 400 genotyped donors. HLA typing included class I and class II loci at four-digit resolution. A later genetic analysis used genome-wide SNP genotypes for about 60% of the roughly 700 donors, treating that subset as a discovery cohort. Every discovery cohort repertoire had been produced on one sequencing platform. To decide whether each TCR beta V gene segment behaved as functional or pseudogenic, an earlier analysis of some 600 of the donors relied on high-throughput TCR beta sequencing. To predict cytomegalovirus infection status, the study brought together high-throughput TCR immunosequencing, statistical association of individual TCRs with disease status, and machine learning. About 310 gigabases of sequencing data and tens of millions of unique TCR sequences were included in an early release covering about 600 HLA-typed donors. Alongside the repertoire data, information on donor age, sex, ethnicity and CMV serostatus was compiled. The number of typed donors differed by locus: 629-630 for A, B, C, DRB1 and DQB1; 500 to 550 for DQA1; 606 for DPA1; and about 470 for DPB1. The study was designed to test whether signatures of past pathogen exposure could be identified by cataloging public T cell receptors. Five DR-DQ haplotypes were handled as single units for association and clustering, since linkage in the cohort was strong. Broad study findings and their caveats: A further reported finding was that TCR beta sequences accurately predicted the HLA-A and HLA-B alleles for most subjects in the first cohort. Compared with equally common non-associated chains, HLA-associated TCR beta chains in a later analysis were more clonally expanded and had lower generation probabilities. Immune exposure information for the cohort was limited to CMV serostatus. The authors suggested that the approach could potentially be extended to other disease states and immunological phenotypes. The 87-base-pair reads could not distinguish some IMGT-functional V segments, including TRBV6-2 and TRBV6-3, so those segments were excluded. Correlated functional status among segregating V segments might be attributable to linkage disequilibrium, but an unknown experimental factor could not be ruled out. A total of 150 to 200 TCR beta chains were listed by the study as associated with cytomegalovirus. Because HLA typing was unavailable for some donors at each locus, only the typed subset was used in association tests. The cohort was sequenced for TCR beta chains only, and without alpha or paired-chain data the features that could be detected were limited. In an earlier analysis of around 600 of the donors, most TCR beta V segments were observed in productive rearrangements about 87% or about 30% of the time, broadly matching IMGT annotations. According to a later genetic analysis, donors in an Asian-associated ancestry cluster had fewer N-insertions in productive TCRs than the approximately 650-donor mean. Roughly uniform sequencing depth across donors was assumed in presence/absence analyses, although this assumption may not hold. Most TCR sequences were observed very rarely across donors, whereas some public TCRs were present in many individuals. The classifier was reported to diagnose cytomegalovirus status with high specificity and sensitivity in both the original and validation cohorts. A few of the identified cytomegalovirus-associated TCR beta chains were confirmed in vitro to be specific for cytomegalovirus antigens. In a later genetic analysis, a missense DCLRE1C variant was associated with V-gene and J-gene trimming of TCR beta chains, and the association was replicated in an independent cohort. A cluster of highly shared sequence variants was judged likely to represent a technical artifact of the sequencing pipeline. Specific HLA alleles were associated with over 15,000 TCR beta sequences at a false discovery rate of 0.05 in a later analysis. In a later analysis, the rate of TCR association differed among HLA loci, with DRB1 alleles having the most associated TCRs and HLA-C alleles having the fewest. Some 15 rarely observed V segments, including chromosome 9 orphons, were excluded from the earlier analysis of some 590 of the donors because counts were too low. Strong co-occurrence of HLA alleles, especially DR and DQ, made assigning TCR associations to individual alleles difficult. In a later analysis, most CMV-associated TCR beta chains were found to appear HLA-restricted, with HLA associations seemingly driven largely by CMV exposure. In a later analysis, several top co-occurrence clusters were reported to appear linked to parvovirus B19, influenza, CMV and Epstein-Barr virus.

The V end loses 5 bases and the J end loses 1 base, and a stretch of 13 bases separates them. From its cysteine to its phenylalanine, the CDR3 spans 15 amino acids. The only DNA kept is the CDR3, 45 bases in frame from the first base. Reading the germline V gene (reference sequence) gives CDR1 LNHDA and CDR2 SQIVND. Receptors were amplified or captured by the immunoSEQ multiplex PCR assay. A mixture of 60 forward primers for TCR Vbeta segments and 13 reverse primers for TCR Jbeta segments was used in the multiplex PCR. The CDR3 region of rearranged TCR beta genes was amplified from genomic DNA by a multiplex PCR assay. Amplified TCR beta libraries were sequenced as 87-base-pair reads on the Illumina HiSeq System. Per the source publication's procedure: In a later analysis, roughly 80 million unique TCR beta chains were counted across the approximately 670 repertoires, and roughly 10 million of these chains were shared by at least two donors. A nearest-neighbor algorithm error-corrected the raw reads and collapsed the reads into unique sequences, merging closely related sequences to remove PCR and sequencing errors. Alignment of CDR3 sequences to IMGT reference sequences was used to assign V, D and J gene segments. For a sequence to be retained, a match of at least six nucleotides was required to both a V gene segment and a J gene segment. A rearrangement counted as productive if the CDR3 had no stop codons and remained in frame with V and J, and every other rearrangement counted as non-productive. CDR3 was defined according to IMGT convention as the region running from the second conserved V-encoded cysteine to the conserved J-encoded phenylalanine. The earlier analysis of fewer than 700 of the donors excluded sequences that lacked an unambiguous match to a single V gene segment. In an earlier analysis of some 590 of the donors, a V segment was called functional when productive rearrangements were above 56.7%, and segregating when the standard deviation between donors exceeded 5%. A statistical classification framework was built to diagnose cytomegalovirus status from the catalog of TCR beta chain sequences. A later analysis assigned V and J genes by comparing TCR nucleotide sequences with IMGT/GENE-DB human TR gene sequences. In a later analysis, CDR3 sequences and most-parsimonious VDJ recombination scenarios were assigned using the TCRdist pipeline. In a later analysis, every TCR beta chain was defined by the combination of its CDR3 amino acid sequence and its V-gene family, and reads without a unique V-gene family were dropped. To address suspected cross-contamination and a sequencing artifact, a later analysis removed under 600 highly shared, low-generation-probability nucleotide sequences. A later analysis calculated a clonal expansion index for each public chain from normalized within-repertoire ranks of inferred template counts. Generation probabilities in a later analysis came from a VDJ recombination model fitted to out-of-frame rearrangements, and those results were checked against IGoR. A later analysis scored TCR-TCR, TCR-HLA and TCR-CMV co-occurrence with hypergeometric tests, applying a repertoire-size bias correction to TCR pairs. False discovery rates were estimated in a later analysis by permuting HLA or CMV assignments 20 times. A later analysis grouped co-occurring TCRs with DBSCAN, adding TCRdist sequence similarity when clustering within HLA-allele-positive subsets. Co-occurrence clustering excluded repertoires with fewer than 30,000 or more than 120,000 public chains, plus five with anomalous nucleotide sharing. Here the immuneACCESS table is served through TCRdb, limited to in-frame sequences with V and J called. Missing clones are a known gap in these copies; in checked studies unresolved V genes cover under half, and the rest lacks a known reason. V and J calls and clone size are copied from that table; D and trimming were computed from the DNA. A total of some 150,000 clones appear in this sample, over 70% of them only once. Around 7.1% of the sample rests with the top ten.

As for this clone: Its antigen has not been determined. No quality values exist for individual bases; no much larger clone is one base distant.

The cohort consisted of hundreds of healthy bone marrow donors. At the time of sampling, every cohort member was nominally healthy, though immune exposures that went unrecorded were likely present. The donor tested CMV seropositive, placing the donor among the roughly 300 seropositive members of the cohort. Every donor gave a peripheral blood sample, and the peripheral blood mononuclear cells from that sample were used for TCR beta sequencing. Genomic DNA extraction from the blood cell samples was performed with the Qiagen DNeasy Blood Extraction Kit. The material sequenced was PBMCs. The sequence derives from a woman aged 40 to 50 in good health and CMV-seropositive. Recombination joined TRBV19 with TRBJ2-3; TRBD1 is perhaps the D gene, given 5 matching bases. The CDR3 amino acid sequence is: CASSAGAMGTDTQYF. The DNA sequence follows: TGTGCCAGTAGTGCTGGGGCTATGGGCACAGATACGCAGTATTTT. With all but the CDR3 taken from the reference TRBV19 and TRBJ2-3 genes, the full variable domain is: DGGITQSPKYLFRKEGQNVTLSCEQNLNHDAMYWYRQDPGQGLRLIYYSQIVNDFQKGDIAEGYSVSREKKESFPLTVTSAQKNPTAFYLCASSAGAMGTDTQYFGPGTRLTVL.